These 8 T cell receptor beta chains were sequenced from one sample in a study of T cells in Graves' hyperthyroidism and ophthalmopathy (dated by TCRdb to between 2018 and 2021). Libraries came from multiplex PCR. Sequenced on an Illumina HiSeq 2000. TCR beta CDR3 regions were amplified from RNA transcripts. The first round of RT-PCR for the TCR CDR3 was performed with the HTBI primer set and the Qiagen OneStep RT-PCR kit. The public sequencing data were trimmed at Q25 with fastp and processed into clonotypes with MiXCR by TCRdb, which kept only in-frame beta chains. Records with the same CDR3 protein are collapsed into one entry carrying the most frequent genes and DNA. The sample has 300,000 to 450,000 distinct CDR3 sequences on record, roughly 15% of them singletons. The ten largest clones take up around 20% of the sample. Sequencing used blood. All receptors derive from a woman aged 25 to 39 with Graves' ophthalmopathy.

This clonotype was counted at least ten times. V is TRBV9 and J is TRBJ1-2; unclear D gene. The V gene lost 3 bases and the J gene lost 2 bases, with 8 bases spanning the gap. This CDR3 is built from 13 residues. From germline, CDR1 is SGDLS and CDR2 YYNGEE. The CDR3 coding sequence is TGTGCCAGCAGCGACGGGGTAAACTATGGCTACACCTTC. Its protein is CASSDGVNYGYTF.

In its sample, this clonotype was seen many times. The genes are TRBV12-3 or TRBV12-4 and TRBJ1-3, with a tentative D call TRBD1 (6 bases). Trimming stripped 5 bases from V and 2 bases from J, with 16 bases between. The CDR3 is 16 residues long. Here the CDR3 reads CASSRLGGSPGNTIYF. CDR3 nucleotide sequence: TGTGCCAGCAGTCGCCTAGGGGGTTCCCCTGGAAACACCATATATTTT.

This clonotype was recorded many times. The V call is TRBV12-3 or TRBV12-4, the J call TRBJ2-1; a weak D match, TRBD1 (5 bases). With 3 bases removed from V and 6 bases from J, the gap between germline ends came to 9 bases. CDR3 length: 13 residues. The CDR3 DNA reads TGTGCCAGCAGTTTCGGACAATCCAATGAGCAGTTCTTC. Residues: CASSFGQSNEQFF.

This clonotype was detected many times. The V call is TRBV27, the J call TRBJ1-6, with 9 bases fitting TRBD1. V shed 4 bases, J shed 7 bases, and the junction held 8 bases outside the gene matches. The germline gives CDR1 MNHEY, CDR2 SMNVEV (reference sequence). The CDR3 length is 16 residues. Here the CDR3 DNA reads TGTGCCAGCAGTTCAACCGGGACAGGGCTAAATTCACCCCTCCACTTT. Protein product: CASSSTGTGLNSPLHF.

The table lists this clonotype with many counts. The rearrangement joins TRBV27 to TRBJ2-1; 7 bases match TRBD2. The trim removed 7 bases at V and 4 bases at J, leaving 7 bases unmatched. In germline, CDR1 is MNHEY, CDR2 SMNVEV (reference sequence). This CDR3 region has 14 residues. The CDR3 loop is CASKGSGAYNEQFF. For the CDR3, the DNA is TGTGCCAGCAAGGGGAGCGGGGCTTACAATGAGCAGTTCTTC.

This clonotype was detected ten times or more. The chain combines TRBV2 with TRBJ2-3; 14 bases match TRBD2. V lost 6 bases to trimming and J lost 5 bases; unmatched junction nucleotides: 7. This CDR3 spans 16 amino acids. CDR1 SNHLY and CDR2 FYNNEI come from the germline V gene. For the CDR3, the DNA is TGTGCCAGCAGCCGAGGACTAGCGGGGGGCAAAGATACGCAGTATTTT. Translated: CASSRGLAGGKDTQYF.

The chain carries TRBV28 and TRBJ1-4; D is ambiguous. CDR3 length equals 15 residues. V was cut by 5 bases and J by 4 bases, with 14 bases left in between. Germline values: CDR1 MDHEN, CDR2 SYDVKM. CDR3 in amino acids: CASSTTGQLNEKLFF. The CDR3 bases are TGTGCCAGCAGTACCACCGGGCAGCTTAATGAAAAACTGTTTTTT.

This clonotype has ten or more counts. The gene calls are TRBV4-1 and TRBJ2-1, with 7 nucleotides matching TRBD1. This CDR3 has 15 amino acids. The J segment lost 5 bases and the V segment lost 1 base, leaving 5 bases of the junction unmatched. Germline V gene sequence: CDR1 MGHRA, CDR2 YSYEKL. The CDR3 bases are TGCGCCAGCAGCCAAGGGGGGACAGCCAACAATGAGCAGTTCTTC. Protein product: CASSQGGTANNEQFF.